The 14 T cell receptor beta chains below come from one sample, sequenced in a study of T cells in localized non-small cell lung cancer. Generated by immunoSEQ multiplex PCR, the TCRdb table keeps only in-frame clones and is missing some. The repertoire consists of around 50,000 clones, with approximately 90% occurring once and the leading ten covering 2% to 3%. This sample comprised PBMCs, obtained before any cancer treatment. The receptors derive from a man aged 35-75 years with stage II lung adenocarcinoma.

This clone was counted a few times. The J gene is TRBJ2-6, the V gene TRBV11-1; possible D gene TRBD2, 5 bases. The CDR3 has 17 amino acids. Germline CDR1 reads SGHAT; CDR2 reads FQDESV (reference sequence). V shed 5 bases and J shed 2 bases, with 16 bases lying between them. As DNA, the CDR3 is TGTGCCAGCAGCAAAAGCGGCCGCCGAACTGGGGCCAACGTCCTGACTTTC. This sequence encodes CASSKSGRRTGANVLTF.

In its sample, this clone was seen a few times. The same CDR3 also results from other DNA sequences found in this sample. This chain uses TRBV6-5 with TRBJ1-6, with D tentatively TRBD1 (6 bases). The CDR3 runs 14 residues. The V end was cut by 5 bases, the J end by 5 bases, with 10 bases between. Looked up from germline, CDR1 is MNHEY and CDR2 is SVGAGI. The chain's CDR3 is CASSLGQHNSPLHF. CDR3 in DNA: TGTGCCAGCAGTCTCGGACAGCATAATTCACCCCTCCACTTT.

V usage is TRBV6-5 and J usage is TRBJ2-2, with unresolved D. Trimming stripped 0 bases from V and 4 bases from J, with 6 bases between. The CDR3 length is 14 residues. Germline V gives CDR1 MNHEY, CDR2 SVGAGI. The CDR3 loop reads CASSYSGVTGELFF. CDR3 nucleotides: TGTGCCAGCAGTTACTCAGGAGTCACCGGGGAGCTGTTTTTT.

The chain joins TRBV7-6 to TRBJ2-3; D ambiguous. The CDR3 runs to 16 residues. CDR1 is SGHVS and CDR2 is FNYEAQ in the germline V gene. V was cut by 1 base and J by 0 bases, with 11 bases left in between. Here the CDR3 reads CASSLVAAPSTDTQYF. DNA for the CDR3: TGTGCCAGCAGCTTAGTAGCAGCGCCTAGCACAGATACGCAGTATTTT.

The chain uses TRBV7-3 and TRBJ2-7; maybe TRBD1 (6 bases). The CDR3 contains 15 residues. Germline V gene sequence: CDR1 SGHTA, CDR2 FQGTGA. The V gene lost 5 bases and the J gene lost 0 bases, with 14 bases spanning the gap. Written as DNA, the CDR3 is TGTGCCAGCAGCCGACAGGTTCCCAGCTCCTACGAGCAGTACTTC. This gives the protein CASSRQVPSSYEQYF.

V usage is TRBV28 and J usage is TRBJ1-4; TRBD1 aligns across 8 bases. The V and J ends lost 11 bases and 6 bases, in that order; junction bases with no gene match: 8. This CDR3 is built from 13 residues. Germline V gives CDR1 MDHEN, CDR2 SYDVKM. In nucleotides, the CDR3 is TGTGCCGGACAGGGTTATAGGGATGAAAAACTGTTTTTT. It is translated as CAGQGYRDEKLFF. Filled out from reference TRBV28 and TRBJ1-4, the complete variable domain reads DVKVTQSSRYLVKRTGEKVFLECVQDMDHENMFWYRQDPGLGLRLIYFSYDVKMKEKGDIPEGYSVSREKKERFSLILESASTNQTSMYLCAGQGYRDEKLFFGSGTQLSVL.

This clone has only one observation. The chain links TRBV30 to TRBJ1-1, with 9 bases identical to TRBD1. J was trimmed by 6 bases and V by 5 bases; bases with no gene match: 10. The CDR3 has 14 residues. Per germline, CDR1 GTSNPN and CDR2 SVGIG (reference sequence). CDR3 residues: CAWSGRTGVAEAFF. CDR3 sequence (DNA): TGTGCCTGGTCGGGGAGGACAGGGGTCGCTGAAGCTTTCTTT.

This clone showed up just once. The rearrangement joins TRBV5-4 to TRBJ2-3; D is unclear. V lost 0 bases and J 0 bases, leaving 5 bases between the germline ends. CDR3 length: 14 amino acids. Germline CDR1 and CDR2: SGHNT and YYREEE (reference sequence). This CDR3 is CASSLEFSTDTQYF. The CDR3 DNA sequence: TGTGCCAGCAGCTTGGAGTTTAGCACAGATACGCAGTATTTT. The full variable domain, completed using reference TRBV5-4 and TRBJ2-3, is ETGVTQSPTHLIKTRGQQVTLRCSSQSGHNTVSWYQQALGQGPQFIFQYYREEENGRGNFPPRFSGLQFPNYSSELNVNALELDDSALYLCASSLEFSTDTQYFGPGTRLTVL.

The J gene is TRBJ2-3, the V gene TRBV9; the D is unclear. The CDR3 spans 12 residues. V was shortened by 1 base and J by 5 bases, with 5 bases between the two germline ends. Per the germline V gene, CDR1 is SGDLS and CDR2 is YYNGEE. The CDR3 is CASSVLGDTQYF. CDR3 DNA sequence: TGTGCCAGCAGCGTACTGGGAGATACGCAGTATTTT.

This clone has a single count. The chain employs TRBV2 and TRBJ2-3; 8 positions agree with TRBD2. J was trimmed by 9 bases and V by 6 bases; bases with no gene match: 11. CDR3 length: 14 residues. The V gene's germline CDR1 is SNHLY and CDR2 FYNNEI. The CDR3 DNA sequence: TGTGCCAGCAGCCTTAGGGCGAGCGGGGGAACGCAGTATTTT. Protein sequence: CASSLRASGGTQYF. The whole variable domain, remainder taken from reference TRBV2 and TRBJ2-3, is EPEVTQTPSHQVTQMGQEVILRCVPISNHLYFYWYRQILGQKVEFLVSFYNNEISEKSEIFDDQFSVERPDGSNFTLKIRSTKLEDSAMYFCASSLRASGGTQYFGPGTRLTVL.

The chain carries TRBV4-1 and TRBJ1-5; D gene uncertain. The CDR3 loop spans 15 amino acids. V was trimmed by 4 bases and J by 4 bases, leaving 14 bases between them. Germline V gene sequence: CDR1 MGHRA, CDR2 YSYEKL. CDR3 DNA: TGCGCCAGCAGCCTCCGGGCGGGCGGGAATCAGCCCCAGCATTTT. Amino acids: CASSLRAGGNQPQHF.

This clone was found a few times. This CDR3 is CASSGGDTQYF. CDR3 sequence (DNA): TGTGCCAGCAGTGGGGGAGATACGCAGTATTTT. The V and J genes are TRBV25-1 and TRBJ2-3, with D unclear. The germline V gene has CDR1 MGHDK and CDR2 SYGVNS. V shed 4 bases and J shed 5 bases, with 4 bases lying between them. The CDR3 loop spans 11 amino acids.

The CDR3 here is CASSIGDNEQFF. The CDR3 DNA follows: TGTGCCAGTAGTATTGGGGACAATGAGCAGTTCTTC. V usage is TRBV19 and J usage is TRBJ2-1; unclear D gene. The germline V gene encodes CDR1 LNHDA and CDR2 SQIVND (reference sequence). The V end was cut by 3 bases, the J end by 5 bases, with 5 bases between. The CDR3 spans 12 residues.

This sequence joins TRBV6-5 and TRBJ1-6; D gene uncertain. This CDR3 is 14 amino acids long. V lost 2 bases and J lost 9, with 11 bases in between. In germline, CDR1 is MNHEY, CDR2 SVGAGI. The CDR3 region has the DNA TGTGCCAGCAGTTACGGGCAGAGGAGTTCACCCCTCCACTTT. This sequence encodes CASSYGQRSSPLHF.